The 19 T cell receptor beta chains reported below all come from one sample, sequenced in a study of identifying expanded T cells in peripheral blood. Only in-frame clones appear in the TCRdb table, and some are missing; sequencing was by immunoSEQ multiplex PCR. Of approximately 83,000 clones in the sample, 70% to 90% were seen once. The sample taken for sequencing was blood. The receptors originated from a person between 18 and 70 years old in good health.

The chain recombines TRBV5-1 with TRBJ1-1; D possibly corresponds to TRBD1 (5 bases). Germline CDR1 SGHRS, CDR2 YFSETQ. The CDR3 covers 16 residues. V lost 1 base to trimming and J lost 3 bases, with 16 bases between them. This CDR3 reads CASSLRGMEGHTEAFF. CDR3 bases: TGCGCCAGCAGCTTGCGGGGGATGGAGGGTCACACTGAAGCTTTCTTT.

The chain couples TRBV7-6 to TRBJ2-2; tentative D call: TRBD1 (5 bases). This CDR3 is built from 14 residues. The germline gives CDR1 SGHVS, CDR2 FNYEAQ. V dropped 5 bases and J dropped 6 bases, with 13 bases sitting between them. As DNA, the CDR3 is TGTGCCAGCAGCCATCTCTCAGGGCCCGGGGAGCTGTTTTTT. Translated: CASSHLSGPGELFF.

This chain joins TRBV13 and TRBJ2-7, with D perhaps matching TRBD1 (9 bases). V lost 5 bases and J 1 base, leaving 18 bases between the germline ends. CDR1 PRHDT and CDR2 FYEKMQ come from the germline V gene (reference sequence). The CDR3 extends over 16 amino acids. CDR3 sequence (DNA): TGTGCCAGCAGCGACCGGGGGGGGACAGGGTCCTACGAGCAGTACTTC. This codes for CASSDRGGTGSYEQYF.

Remarks on this clone: Other DNA sequences in the same sample also yield this CDR3. The chain is built from TRBV14 and TRBJ1-1; no clear D. CDR3 length equals 14 residues. Germline CDR1 reads SGHDN; CDR2 reads FVKESK. Trimming pared 2 bases from V and 0 bases from J, leaving 7 bases between. The CDR3 nucleotides are TGTGCCAGCAGCCAACCGGGGATGAACACTGAAGCTTTCTTT. It yields the protein CASSQPGMNTEAFF.

The chain links TRBV2 to TRBJ2-7, with 10 bases identical to TRBD1. The CDR3 has 14 residues. Germline lookup yields CDR1 SNHLY and CDR2 FYNNEI. Losses at the gene ends were 4 bases for V and 4 bases for J; bases not matched to a gene: 4. Written as DNA, the CDR3 is TGTGCCAGCAGTGCGGACAGGGGGTCGTACGAGCAGTACTTC. Translated: CASSADRGSYEQYF.

The chain uses TRBV12-5 and TRBJ2-1; TRBD2 matches at 7 bases. The junction had 26 bases not matched to a gene; V was cut back by 3 bases and J by 9 bases. There are 20 residues in the CDR3. Per germline, CDR1 LGHNT and CDR2 FRNRAP. CDR3 in amino acids: CASGFKARWAGVTSPGEQFF. In nucleotides, the CDR3 is TGTGCTAGTGGTTTTAAAGCGCGCTGGGCGGGGGTAACCTCGCCAGGTGAGCAGTTCTTC.

In nucleotides, the CDR3 is TGTGCCTGGAGTGGGAGGTACGAGCAGTACTTC. Translated, it gives CAWSGRYEQYF. The J gene is TRBJ2-7, the V gene TRBV30; D is possibly TRBD2 (5 bases). The germline CDR1 and CDR2 sequences are GTSNPN and SVGIG (reference sequence). This CDR3 has 11 amino acids. Trimming took off 1 base at V and 4 bases at J, with 5 bases between the two ends.

The gene calls are TRBV7-2 and TRBJ2-2, with TRBD1 matching over 9 bases. V was clipped by 1 base and J by 3 bases; unmatched bases: 6. CDR3 length: 17 amino acids. CDR1 is SGHTA and CDR2 is FQGNSA in the germline V gene. This chain's CDR3 is CASSLVGTGRYTGELFF. CDR3 DNA sequence: TGTGCCAGCAGCTTAGTAGGGACAGGGCGCTACACCGGGGAGCTGTTTTTT.

The genes are TRBV7-9 and TRBJ1-1, with unresolved D. CDR1 and CDR2 from the germline V gene are SEHNR and FQNEAQ (reference sequence). CDR3 length equals 12 residues. Trimming shortened V by 5 bases and J by 11 bases, and 15 bases separated the two germline ends. The CDR3: CASSPTGDLAFF. CDR3 coding DNA: TGTGCCAGCAGCCCGACCGGGGATTTGGCTTTCTTT.

This clone was seen just once. This rearrangement joins TRBV9 to TRBJ2-3; D might be TRBD1 or TRBD2, each matching 5 bases. CDR3 length: 16 residues. V was shortened by 4 bases and J by 4 bases, with 19 bases between the two germline ends. Germline CDR1 and CDR2: SGDLS and YYNGEE. CDR3: CASSSSGTELSDTQYF. CDR3 DNA sequence: TGTGCCAGCAGCTCCTCCGGGACCGAGCTATCAGATACGCAGTATTTT.

The J gene is TRBJ1-5, the V gene TRBV6-1; 8 positions agree with TRBD1. The CDR3 is made up of 17 amino acids. Germline values: CDR1 MNHNS, CDR2 SASEGT. Unmatched junction bases numbered 6, after V lost 2 bases and J lost 0 bases. The CDR3 is CASSEYDRGYSNQPQHF. The DNA for the CDR3 is TGTGCCAGCAGTGAATATGACAGGGGCTATAGCAATCAGCCCCAGCATTTT.

On this clone itself: Compared with germline, one end of the junction differs, possibly owing to a read error. This chain connects TRBV2 to TRBJ1-2; D not resolved. There are 12 residues in the CDR3. Germline V gives CDR1 SNHLY, CDR2 FYNNEI. The CDR3 spells CASTEQNYGYTF. CDR3 DNA sequence: TGTGCCAGCACTGAACAAAACTATGGCTACACCTTC.

V and J are TRBV2 and TRBJ2-3; 7 nucleotides match TRBD1. CDR1 is SNHLY, CDR2 FYNNEI, per germline. After removal of 6 bases from V and 7 bases from J, the junction contained 7 bases not matched to a gene. There are 13 residues in the CDR3. This CDR3 is CASSGQVFNTQYF. The CDR3 coding sequence is TGTGCCAGCAGCGGACAGGTTTTTAATACGCAGTATTTT.

The gene calls are TRBV9 and TRBJ2-2, with 9 nucleotides matching TRBD1. J was trimmed by 3 bases and V by 0 bases; bases with no gene match: 3. CDR1 SGDLS and CDR2 YYNGEE come from the germline V gene. There are 16 residues in the CDR3. CDR3 nucleotides: TGTGCCAGCAGCGTAGTAGGGACAGGGCACACCGGGGAGCTGTTTTTT. This translates into CASSVVGTGHTGELFF.

V usage is TRBV7-8 and J usage is TRBJ1-6; 7 bases fit TRBD1. CDR1 and CDR2 (germline): SGHVS, FQNEAQ. J gave up 11 bases and V 5 bases, and 12 bases lay outside the gene matches. The CDR3 runs 15 residues. The CDR3 DNA sequence: TGTGCCAGCAGCACCGCCCAGGGGGGTTTAACACCCCTCCACTTT. The encoded protein is CASSTAQGGLTPLHF. The entire variable domain, with the rest obtained from reference TRBV7-8 and TRBJ1-6, is as follows: GAGVSQSPRYKVAKRGQDVALRCDPISGHVSLFWYQQALGQGPEFLTYFQNEAQLDKSGLPSDRFFAERPEGSVSTLKIQRTQQEDSAVYLCASSTAQGGLTPLHFGNGTRLTVT.

V gene TRBV6-5 combines with J gene TRBJ1-2; D is ambiguous. The V and J ends lost 5 bases and 6 bases respectively, with 13 bases between them. CDR1 and CDR2 from the germline V gene are MNHEY and SVGAGI. The CDR3 spans 13 residues. The CDR3 sequence is CASSPPSLHGYTF. In DNA form, the CDR3 reads TGTGCCAGCAGTCCGCCTTCCTTACATGGCTACACCTTC.

V is TRBV7-2 and J is TRBJ2-7, with 7 bases fitting TRBD1. CDR1 and CDR2 (germline): SGHTA, FQGNSA. The CDR3 covers 15 residues. With 5 bases clipped from V and 2 bases from J, the junction kept 9 bases outside the gene matches. CDR3 DNA: TGTGCCAGCAGCCGAAAGACAGGGTTAACCTACGAGCAGTACTTC. It is translated as CASSRKTGLTYEQYF.

The chain carries TRBV18 and TRBJ2-1; 7 positions agree with TRBD1. The V gene end was trimmed by 0 bases and the J gene end by 0 bases; junction bases not matched to a gene: 5. The CDR3 extends over 17 amino acids. From germline, CDR1 is KGHSH and CDR2 LQKENI. The CDR3 protein is CASSPPLGQSSYNEQFF. CDR3 nucleotides: TGTGCCAGCTCACCACCCCTGGGACAGTCCTCCTACAATGAGCAGTTCTTC.

The chain combines TRBV18 with TRBJ1-4, with no clear D. Germline CDR1 KGHSH, CDR2 LQKENI. This CDR3 is built from 14 residues. V was pared by 2 bases and J by 5 bases, with 9 bases between. The CDR3, as DNA: TGTGCCAGCTCACCAGGGCGTCCGAATGAAAAACTGTTTTTT. It yields the protein CASSPGRPNEKLFF.